A single sample gave rise to the 3 T cell receptor beta chains below, sequenced in a study of blood T cell repertoires in COVID-19. Using immunoSEQ multiplex PCR, the repertoire was profiled, and TCRdb retains in-frame clones only, with some absent. Seen here are 150,000 to 200,000 clones, 70% to 90% observed once, and the top ten hold about 8.1%. Source material: peripheral blood. All receptors derive from a woman older than 75 with COVID-19, enrolled during active disease.

To note about this clone: Relative to the germline gene, one junction end is altered; a read error may explain this. The chain joins TRBV7-7 to TRBJ1-1; weak D call: TRBD1 (5 bases). The CDR3 covers 13 residues. CDR1 and CDR2 (germline): SSHAT, FNYEAQ (reference sequence). CDR3 loop: CASSADTNTEAFF. The CDR3 bases are TGTGCTAGCAGCGCGGACACGAACACTGAAGCTTTCTTT.

The chain couples TRBV5-1 to TRBJ2-1, with 9 bases that match TRBD2. V lost 3 bases and J lost 3; bases outside the gene matches: 7. This CDR3 is built from 16 residues. Germline V gives CDR1 SGHRS, CDR2 YFSETQ. CDR3 region: CASSSTSGSFYNEQFF. In DNA form, the CDR3 reads TGCGCCAGCAGCTCGACTAGCGGTTCTTTCTACAATGAGCAGTTCTTC.

This chain connects TRBV7-3 to TRBJ2-2; 11 nucleotides line up with TRBD2. The ends lost 2 bases at V and 5 bases at J; junction bases unmatched: 7. This CDR3 region has 17 residues. The germline CDR1 and CDR2 sequences are SGHTA and FQGTGA. This chain's CDR3 is CASSLLAGGPTTGELFF. The CDR3 DNA reads TGTGCCAGCAGCTTATTAGCGGGAGGGCCGACGACCGGGGAGCTGTTTTTT.